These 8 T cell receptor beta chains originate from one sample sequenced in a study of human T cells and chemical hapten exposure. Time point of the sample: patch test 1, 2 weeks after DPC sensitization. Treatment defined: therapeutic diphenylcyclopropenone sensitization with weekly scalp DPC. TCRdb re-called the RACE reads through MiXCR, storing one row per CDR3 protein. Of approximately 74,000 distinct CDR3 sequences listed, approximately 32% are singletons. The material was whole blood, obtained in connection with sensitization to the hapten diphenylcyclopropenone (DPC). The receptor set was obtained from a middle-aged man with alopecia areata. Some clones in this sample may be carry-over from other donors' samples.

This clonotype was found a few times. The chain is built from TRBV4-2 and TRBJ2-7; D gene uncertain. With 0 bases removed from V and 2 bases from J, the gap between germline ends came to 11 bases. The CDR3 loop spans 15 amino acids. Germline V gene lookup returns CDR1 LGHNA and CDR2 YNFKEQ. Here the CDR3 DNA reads TGTGCCAGCAGCCAAGATCAGGCAACCACCTACGAGCAGTACTTC. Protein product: CASSQDQATTYEQYF.

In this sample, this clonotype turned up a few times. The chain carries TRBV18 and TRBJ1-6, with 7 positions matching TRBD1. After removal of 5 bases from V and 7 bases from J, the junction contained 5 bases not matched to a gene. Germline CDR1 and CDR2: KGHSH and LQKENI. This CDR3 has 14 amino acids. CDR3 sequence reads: CASSEDRKNSPLHF. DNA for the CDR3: TGTGCCAGCTCAGAGGACAGGAAGAATTCACCCCTCCACTTT.

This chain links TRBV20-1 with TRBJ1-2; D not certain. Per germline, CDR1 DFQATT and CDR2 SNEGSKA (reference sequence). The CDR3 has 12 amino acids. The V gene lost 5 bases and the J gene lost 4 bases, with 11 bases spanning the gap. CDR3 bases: TGCAGTGCTCGGGGTCTGTCCTATGGCTACACCTTC. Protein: CSARGLSYGYTF.

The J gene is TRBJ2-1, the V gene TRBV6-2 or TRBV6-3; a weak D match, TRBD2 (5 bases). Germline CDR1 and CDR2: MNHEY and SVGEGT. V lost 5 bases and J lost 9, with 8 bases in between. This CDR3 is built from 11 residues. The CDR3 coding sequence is TGTGCCAGCAGTCGGGAAGGTGAGCAGTTCTTC. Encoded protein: CASSREGEQFF.

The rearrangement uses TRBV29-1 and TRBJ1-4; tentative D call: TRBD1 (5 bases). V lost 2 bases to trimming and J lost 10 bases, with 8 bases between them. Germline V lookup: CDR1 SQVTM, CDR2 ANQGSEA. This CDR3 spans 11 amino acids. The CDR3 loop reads CSVEQGGKLFF. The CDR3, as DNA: TGCAGCGTTGAACAGGGAGGAAAACTGTTTTTT.

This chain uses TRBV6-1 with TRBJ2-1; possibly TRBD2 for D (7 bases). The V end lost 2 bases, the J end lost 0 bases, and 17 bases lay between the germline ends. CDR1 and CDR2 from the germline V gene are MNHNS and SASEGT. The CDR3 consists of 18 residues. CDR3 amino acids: CASSEWGGGSGSYNEQFF. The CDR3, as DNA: TGTGCCAGCAGTGAATGGGGCGGGGGCTCGGGCTCCTACAATGAGCAGTTCTTC.

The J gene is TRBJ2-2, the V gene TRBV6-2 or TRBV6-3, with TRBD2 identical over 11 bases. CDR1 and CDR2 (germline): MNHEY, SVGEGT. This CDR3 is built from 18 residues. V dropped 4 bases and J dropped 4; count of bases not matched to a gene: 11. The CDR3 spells CASSLAPPGTSGTGELFF. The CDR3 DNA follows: TGTGCCAGCAGTTTAGCCCCGCCAGGGACTAGCGGCACCGGGGAGCTGTTTTTT.

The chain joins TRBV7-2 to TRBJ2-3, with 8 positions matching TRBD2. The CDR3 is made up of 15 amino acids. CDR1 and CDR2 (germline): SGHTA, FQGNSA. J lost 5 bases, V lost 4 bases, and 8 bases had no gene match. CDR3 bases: TGTGCCAGCAGCTCCCAGGGGACTAGTGGAGATACGCAGTATTTT. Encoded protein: CASSSQGTSGDTQYF. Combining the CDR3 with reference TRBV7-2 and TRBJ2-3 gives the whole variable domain GAGVSQSPSNKVTEKGKDVELRCDPISGHTALYWYRQSLGQGLEFLIYFQGNSAPDKSGLPSDRFSAERTGGSVSTLTIQRTQQEDSAVYLCASSSQGTSGDTQYFGPGTRLTVL.